The 20 T cell receptor beta chains reported below all come from one sample, sequenced in a study of blood T cell repertoires in COVID-19. Generated by immunoSEQ multiplex PCR, the TCRdb table keeps only in-frame clones and is missing some. Of tens of thousands of clones in the sample, 70% to 80% were seen once. Sequenced material: peripheral blood. The receptors here all came from a human donor in a cohort sampled during active COVID-19.

This clone was observed a handful of times. The chain joins TRBV7-9 to TRBJ2-7, with D perhaps matching TRBD2 (5 bases). Germline CDR1 reads SEHNR; CDR2 reads FQNEAQ (reference sequence). CDR3 size: 16 residues. V dropped 5 bases and J dropped 6 bases, with 23 bases sitting between them. The CDR3 spells CASSPSGPGMGIEQYF. DNA for the CDR3: TGTGCCAGCAGCCCGAGTGGGCCGGGGATGGGAATCGAGCAGTACTTC.

This chain joins TRBV28 and TRBJ2-7; no clear D. The V end was cut by 4 bases, the J end by 2 bases, with 12 bases between. The CDR3 totals 14 residues. CDR1 MDHEN and CDR2 SYDVKM come from the germline V gene. CDR3 DNA: TGTGCCAGCAGTTCCCCTATTCTACCCTACGAGCAGTACTTC. Amino acids: CASSSPILPYEQYF.

The chain recombines TRBV24-1 with TRBJ2-7; no clear D gene. Trimming left V 5 bases short and J 2 bases short, with 12 bases between. The CDR3 consists of 14 residues. The germline gives CDR1 KGHDR, CDR2 SFDVKD. Written as DNA, the CDR3 is TGTGCCACCAGTGCACCGATACACCCCTACGAGCAGTACTTC. Its translation: CATSAPIHPYEQYF.

The rearrangement joins TRBV6-2 or TRBV6-3 to TRBJ2-2; a possible D gene is TRBD2 (6 bases). The CDR3 runs to 15 residues. V lost 0 bases, J lost 3 bases, and 8 bases lay in between. Germline V gives CDR1 MNHEY, CDR2 SVGEGT. The CDR3, as DNA: TGTGCCAGCAGTTACTCTAGCGGAGACACCGGGGAGCTGTTTTTT. This encodes CASSYSSGDTGELFF.

This chain links TRBV5-1 with TRBJ2-7; 9 bases are shared with TRBD2. Germline CDR1 is SGHRS and CDR2 is YFSETQ. This CDR3 has 14 amino acids. The J segment lost 1 base and the V segment lost 3 bases, leaving 2 bases of the junction unmatched. The DNA of the CDR3 is TGCGCCAGCAGCTCTAGCGGGACTTCCTACGAGCAGTACTTC. Amino acids: CASSSSGTSYEQYF.

This clone was seen a single time. The chain combines TRBV30 with TRBJ2-7, with 9 bases aligning to TRBD2. CDR1 and CDR2 from the germline V gene are GTSNPN and SVGIG (reference sequence). This CDR3 is 14 amino acids long. The V gene end was trimmed by 3 bases and the J gene end by 3 bases; junction bases not matched to a gene: 6. The CDR3 is CAWRPGLAYYEQYF. CDR3 sequence (DNA): TGTGCCTGGAGGCCGGGACTAGCTTACTACGAGCAGTACTTC.

The chain combines TRBV19 with TRBJ1-2; 7 bases are shared with TRBD1. The CDR3 is made up of 12 amino acids. V lost 6 bases and J lost 6; bases outside the gene matches: 4. From germline, CDR1 is LNHDA and CDR2 SQIVND (reference sequence). CDR3 sequence: CASRRQGNGYTF. In nucleotides, the CDR3 is TGTGCCAGTAGGAGACAGGGAAATGGCTACACCTTC.

The chain uses TRBV7-9 and TRBJ2-7, with TRBD2 identical over 7 bases. The CDR3 is 15 residues long. Germline loops: CDR1 SEHNR, CDR2 FQNEAQ (reference sequence). Trimming cost V 0 bases and J 2 bases; bases outside gene matches: 4. CDR3 sequence reads: CASSLASSGAYEQYF. DNA for the CDR3: TGTGCCAGCAGCTTAGCTTCTAGCGGCGCCTACGAGCAGTACTTC. Using reference TRBV7-9 and TRBJ2-7 for the parts outside the CDR3, the full variable domain is DTGVSQNPRHKITKRGQNVTFRCDPISEHNRLYWYRQTLGQGPEFLTYFQNEAQLEKSRLLSDRFSAERPKGSFSTLEIQRTEQGDSAMYLCASSLASSGAYEQYFGPGTRLTVT.

In its sample, this clone was seen a few times. The rearrangement joins TRBV19 to TRBJ1-6; perhaps TRBD1 as D (6 bases). CDR3 length: 14 amino acids. Germline values: CDR1 LNHDA, CDR2 SQIVND (reference sequence). The V gene lost 5 bases and the J gene lost 7 bases, with 12 bases spanning the gap. CDR3 nucleotides: TGTGCCAGTAGTCCCGCAGGGGCGAATTCACCCCTCCACTTT. This gives the protein CASSPAGANSPLHF.

The chain recombines TRBV6-1 with TRBJ2-4, with D perhaps TRBD2 (5 bases). Germline V gene sequence: CDR1 MNHNS, CDR2 SASEGT. Trimming shortened V by 1 base and J by 0 bases, and 10 bases separated the two germline ends. The CDR3 consists of 16 residues. The CDR3 nucleotides are TGTGCCAGCAGTGAAGGCAGAGCGGTAGCCAAAAACATTCAGTACTTC. This gives the protein CASSEGRAVAKNIQYF.

The chain is built from TRBV5-1 and TRBJ2-7; D uncertain. The CDR3 spans 15 residues. Germline V gives CDR1 SGHRS, CDR2 YFSETQ. V lost 0 bases to trimming and J lost 6 bases, with 16 bases between them. CDR3 DNA sequence: TGCGCCAGCAGCTTGGAATCTACTCCTCCCCGCGAGCAGTACTTC. Translation gives CASSLESTPPREQYF.

The genes are TRBV7-6 and TRBJ2-7; 11 positions match TRBD2. The J segment lost 4 bases and the V segment lost 5 bases, leaving 7 bases of the junction unmatched. Germline CDR1 is SGHVS and CDR2 is FNYEAQ. This CDR3 region has 15 residues. CDR3 region: CASSHPLAGVYEQYF. As DNA, the CDR3 is TGTGCCAGCAGCCATCCACTAGCGGGGGTTTACGAGCAGTACTTC.

The rearrangement links TRBV19 to TRBJ2-3; the D gene is possibly TRBD1 (6 bases). This CDR3 comprises 18 residues. Germline V gene lookup returns CDR1 LNHDA and CDR2 SQIVND (reference sequence). V lost 5 bases to trimming and J lost 2 bases, with 23 bases between them. In nucleotides, the CDR3 is TGTGCCAGTAGTTCCCCCTCTCGTTCCAGGGGCCTCACAGATACGCAGTATTTT. This gives the protein CASSSPSRSRGLTDTQYF.

This sequence joins TRBV5-1 and TRBJ2-5; D uncertain. The germline gives CDR1 SGHRS, CDR2 YFSETQ. V was shortened by 0 bases and J by 1 base, with 4 bases between the two germline ends. CDR3 size: 13 residues. The CDR3 loop reads CASSLGGQETQYF. The CDR3 DNA reads as TGCGCCAGCAGCTTGGGCGGCCAAGAGACCCAGTACTTC.

The CDR3: CSFPHGQTETQYF. As DNA, the CDR3 is TGCAGCTTCCCTCATGGGCAGACGGAGACCCAGTACTTC. This chain joins TRBV29-1 and TRBJ2-5; D gene ambiguous. The CDR3 covers 13 residues. Germline V lookup: CDR1 SQVTM, CDR2 ANQGSEA. V lost 8 bases and J 5 bases, leaving 18 bases between the germline ends.

CDR3 DNA sequence: TGTGCCAGCAGTGCAGAGAGGTCACCCCTCCACTTT. Protein: CASSAERSPLHF. The chain combines TRBV12-3 or TRBV12-4 with TRBJ1-6; D remains unclear. The V gene lost 5 bases and the J gene lost 10 bases, with 9 bases spanning the gap. This CDR3 is built from 12 residues.

In this sample, this clone turned up many times. In DNA, the CDR3 is TGCGCCAGCAGCCCCCTCAACCGGGTCACGAACACTGAAGCTTTCTTT. Its translation is CASSPLNRVTNTEAFF. The V gene is TRBV5-1, the J gene TRBJ1-1; D gene ambiguous. The V gene lost 4 bases and the J gene lost 1 base, with 17 bases spanning the gap. Germline V gives CDR1 SGHRS, CDR2 YFSETQ. This CDR3 comprises 16 residues.

The rearrangement joins TRBV6-2 or TRBV6-3 to TRBJ2-1, with 13 bases identical to TRBD2. This CDR3 has 18 amino acids. Unmatched junction bases numbered 12, after V lost 2 bases and J lost 8 bases. Per the germline V gene, CDR1 is MNHEY and CDR2 is SVGEGT. The DNA of the CDR3 is TGTGCCAGCAGTTACAATGTTGGTGGGACTAGCGGGATACATGAGCAGTTCTTC. This encodes CASSYNVGGTSGIHEQFF.

The V gene is TRBV27, the J gene TRBJ2-2; 13 positions agree with TRBD2. Germline trimming cut 8 bases from V and 7 bases from J; bases unmatched to any gene: 10. The V gene's germline CDR1 is MNHEY and CDR2 SMNVEV (reference sequence). The CDR3 runs 16 residues. The CDR3 reads CASLPPGLAGNGELFF. The CDR3 DNA is TGTGCCAGCCTTCCACCGGGACTAGCGGGAAACGGGGAGCTGTTTTTT.

The genes are TRBV19 and TRBJ2-7; D is ambiguous. CDR3 length: 13 amino acids. Per the germline V gene, CDR1 is LNHDA and CDR2 is SQIVND (reference sequence). Trimming pared 3 bases from V and 3 bases from J, leaving 9 bases between. Here the CDR3 reads CASSIDNFYEQYF. The DNA of the CDR3 is TGTGCCAGTAGTATCGATAACTTCTACGAGCAGTACTTC.